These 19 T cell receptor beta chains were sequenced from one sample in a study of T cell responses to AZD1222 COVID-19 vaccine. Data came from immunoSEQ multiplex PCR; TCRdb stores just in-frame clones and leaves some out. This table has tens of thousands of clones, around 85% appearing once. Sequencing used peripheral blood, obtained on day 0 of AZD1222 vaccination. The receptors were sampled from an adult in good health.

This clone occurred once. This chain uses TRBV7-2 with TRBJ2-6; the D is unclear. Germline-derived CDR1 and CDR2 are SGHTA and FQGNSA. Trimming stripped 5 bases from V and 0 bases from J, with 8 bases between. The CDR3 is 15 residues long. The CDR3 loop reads CASSPRRSGANVLTF. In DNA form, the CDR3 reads TGTGCCAGCAGCCCTCGGCGCTCTGGGGCCAACGTCCTGACTTTC.

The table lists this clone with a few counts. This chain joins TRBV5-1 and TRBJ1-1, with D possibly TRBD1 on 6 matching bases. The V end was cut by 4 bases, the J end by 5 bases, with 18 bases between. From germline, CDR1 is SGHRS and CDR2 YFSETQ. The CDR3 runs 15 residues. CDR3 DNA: TGCGCCAGCAGCCTACTGGGACATAGGGGAACTGAAGCTTTCTTT. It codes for CASSLLGHRGTEAFF.

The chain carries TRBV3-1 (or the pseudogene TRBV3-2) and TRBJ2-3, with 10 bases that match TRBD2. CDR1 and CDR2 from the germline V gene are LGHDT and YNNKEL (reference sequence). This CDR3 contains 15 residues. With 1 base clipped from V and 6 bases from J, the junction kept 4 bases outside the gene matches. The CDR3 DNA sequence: TGTGCCAGCAGCCAAGTAGCGGGGGGATCCGATACGCAGTATTTT. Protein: CASSQVAGGSDTQYF.

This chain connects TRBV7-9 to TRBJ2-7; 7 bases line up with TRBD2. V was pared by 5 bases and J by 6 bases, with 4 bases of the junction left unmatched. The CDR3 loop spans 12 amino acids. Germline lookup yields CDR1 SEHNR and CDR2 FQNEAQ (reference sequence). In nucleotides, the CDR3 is TGTGCCAGCAGCCCAACTAGCGCCGAGCAGTACTTC. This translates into CASSPTSAEQYF. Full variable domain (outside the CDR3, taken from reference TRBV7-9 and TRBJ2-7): DTGVSQNPRHKITKRGQNVTFRCDPISEHNRLYWYRQTLGQGPEFLTYFQNEAQLEKSRLLSDRFSAERPKGSFSTLEIQRTEQGDSAMYLCASSPTSAEQYFGPGTRLTVT.

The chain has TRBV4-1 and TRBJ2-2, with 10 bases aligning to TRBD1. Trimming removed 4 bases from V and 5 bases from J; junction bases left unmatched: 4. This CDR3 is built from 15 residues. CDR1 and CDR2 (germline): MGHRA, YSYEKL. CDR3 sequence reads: CASSLGQGMTGELFF. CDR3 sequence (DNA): TGCGCCAGCAGCCTGGGACAGGGGATGACCGGGGAGCTGTTTTTT.

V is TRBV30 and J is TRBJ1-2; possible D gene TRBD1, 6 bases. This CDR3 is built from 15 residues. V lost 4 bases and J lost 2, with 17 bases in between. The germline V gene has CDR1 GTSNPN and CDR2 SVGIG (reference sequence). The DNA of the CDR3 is TGTGCCTGGATCCCTCCAGGGGTCGCGAACTATGGCTACACCTTC. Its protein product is CAWIPPGVANYGYTF.

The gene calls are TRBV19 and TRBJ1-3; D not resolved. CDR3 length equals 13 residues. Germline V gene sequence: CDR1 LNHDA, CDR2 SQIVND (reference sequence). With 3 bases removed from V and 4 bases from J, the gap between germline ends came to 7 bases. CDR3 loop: CASSIGVGNTIYF. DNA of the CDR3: TGTGCCAGTAGTATCGGGGTCGGAAACACCATATATTTT.

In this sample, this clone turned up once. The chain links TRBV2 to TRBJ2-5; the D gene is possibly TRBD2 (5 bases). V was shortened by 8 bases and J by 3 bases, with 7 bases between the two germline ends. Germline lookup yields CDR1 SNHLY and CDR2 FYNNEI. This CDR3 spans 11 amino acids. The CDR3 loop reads CASAREETQYF. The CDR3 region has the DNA TGTGCCAGCGCGCGGGAAGAGACCCAGTACTTC.

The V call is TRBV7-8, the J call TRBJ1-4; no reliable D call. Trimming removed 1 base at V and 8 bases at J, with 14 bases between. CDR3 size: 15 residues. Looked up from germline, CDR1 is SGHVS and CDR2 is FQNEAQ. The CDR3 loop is CASSLGATGGEKLFF. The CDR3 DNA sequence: TGTGCCAGCAGCTTAGGGGCCACCGGCGGCGAAAAACTGTTTTTT.

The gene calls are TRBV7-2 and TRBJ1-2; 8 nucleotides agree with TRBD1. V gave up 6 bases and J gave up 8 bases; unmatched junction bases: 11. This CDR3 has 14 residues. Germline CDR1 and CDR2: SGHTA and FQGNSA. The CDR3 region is CASSPGQDWRGYTF. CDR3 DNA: TGTGCCAGCAGTCCGGGACAGGACTGGAGGGGCTACACCTTC. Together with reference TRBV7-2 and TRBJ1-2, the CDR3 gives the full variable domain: GAGVSQSPSNKVTEKGKDVELRCDPISGHTALYWYRQSLGQGLEFLIYFQGNSAPDKSGLPSDRFSAERTGGSVSTLTIQRTQQEDSAVYLCASSPGQDWRGYTFGSGTRLTVV.

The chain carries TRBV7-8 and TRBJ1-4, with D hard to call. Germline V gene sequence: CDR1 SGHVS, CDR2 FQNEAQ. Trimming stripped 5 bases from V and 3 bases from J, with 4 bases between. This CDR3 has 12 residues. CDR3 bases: TGTGCCAGCAGCCAGCCTAATGAAAAACTGTTTTTT. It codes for CASSQPNEKLFF.

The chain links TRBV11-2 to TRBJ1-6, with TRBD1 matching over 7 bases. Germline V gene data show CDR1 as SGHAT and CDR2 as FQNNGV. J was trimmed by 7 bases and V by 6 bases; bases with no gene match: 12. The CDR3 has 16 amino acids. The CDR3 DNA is TGTGCCAGCAGACACCCGACAGGGCCTCGGAATTCACCCCTCCACTTT. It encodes CASRHPTGPRNSPLHF.

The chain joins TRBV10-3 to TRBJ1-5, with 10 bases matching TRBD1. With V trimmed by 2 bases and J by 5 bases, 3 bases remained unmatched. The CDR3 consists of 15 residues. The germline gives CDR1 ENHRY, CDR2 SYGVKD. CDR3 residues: CAISEDRGQDQPQHF. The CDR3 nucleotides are TGTGCCATCAGTGAGGACAGGGGGCAGGATCAGCCCCAGCATTTT.

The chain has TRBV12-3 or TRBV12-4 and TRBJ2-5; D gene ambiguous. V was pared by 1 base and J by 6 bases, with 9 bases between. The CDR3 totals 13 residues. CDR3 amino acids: CASSLVSGKTQYF. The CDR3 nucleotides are TGTGCCAGCAGTTTAGTGAGTGGAAAGACCCAGTACTTC.

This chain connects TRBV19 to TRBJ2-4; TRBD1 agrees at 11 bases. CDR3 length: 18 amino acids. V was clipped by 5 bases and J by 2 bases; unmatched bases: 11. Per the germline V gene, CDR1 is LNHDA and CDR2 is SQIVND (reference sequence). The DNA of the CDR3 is TGTGCCAGTAGTGCCAAAGGACAGGGGGCAGTAACCAAAAACATTCAGTACTTC. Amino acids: CASSAKGQGAVTKNIQYF.

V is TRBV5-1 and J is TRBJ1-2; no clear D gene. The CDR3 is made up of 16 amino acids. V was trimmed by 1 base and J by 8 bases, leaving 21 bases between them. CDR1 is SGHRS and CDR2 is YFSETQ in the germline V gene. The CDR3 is CASSLPEGDLGGGYTF. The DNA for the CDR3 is TGCGCCAGCAGCTTGCCGGAGGGCGACCTGGGAGGGGGCTACACCTTC.

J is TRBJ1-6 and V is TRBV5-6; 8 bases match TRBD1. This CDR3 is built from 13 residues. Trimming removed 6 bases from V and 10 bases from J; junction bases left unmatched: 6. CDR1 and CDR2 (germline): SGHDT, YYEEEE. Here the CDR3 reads CASNGQGVSPLHF. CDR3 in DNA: TGTGCCAGCAACGGACAGGGAGTATCACCCCTCCACTTT.

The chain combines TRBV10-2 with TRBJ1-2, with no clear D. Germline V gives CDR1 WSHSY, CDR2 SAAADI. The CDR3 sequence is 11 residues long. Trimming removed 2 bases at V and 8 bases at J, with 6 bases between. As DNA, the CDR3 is TGCGCCAGCAGTGAGGGAAGAGGCTACACCTTC. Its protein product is CASSEGRGYTF.

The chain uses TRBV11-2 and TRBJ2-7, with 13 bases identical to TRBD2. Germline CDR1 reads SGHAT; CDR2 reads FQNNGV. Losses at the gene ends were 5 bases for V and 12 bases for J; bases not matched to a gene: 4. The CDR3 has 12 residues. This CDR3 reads CASSLGTSGTYF. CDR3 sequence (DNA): TGTGCCAGCAGCCTAGGGACTAGCGGGACGTACTTC.